This passage covers 25 T cell receptor beta chains from one sample sequenced in a study of PD-1 blockade in classical Hodgkin lymphoma. Assay used: immunoSEQ multiplex PCR; TCRdb lists only in-frame clones, some missing. The sample records 40,000 or so clones, around 87% being singletons. Autologous stem cell transplantation was followed by relapse in every patient, and brentuximab vedotin exposure varied. This specimen consisted of peripheral blood mononuclear cells (PBMCs), obtained before the second cycle of nivolumab. The origin of the receptors is a human donor with classical Hodgkin lymphoma.

The V call is TRBV5-1, the J call TRBJ1-4; D is unclear. The CDR3 covers 14 residues. Germline lookup yields CDR1 SGHRS and CDR2 YFSETQ. V was trimmed by 0 bases and J by 3 bases, leaving 6 bases between them. In nucleotides, the CDR3 is TGCGCCAGCAGCTTGGGAGGACCTAATGAAAAACTGTTTTTT. Encoded protein: CASSLGGPNEKLFF.

The CDR3 nucleotides are TGTGCCATCAGTGAGGCGGGACTAGCGGGGGGAACAGATACGCAGTATTTT. Translation: CAISEAGLAGGTDTQYF. This chain uses TRBV10-3 with TRBJ2-3; 15 nucleotides match TRBD2. J gave up 3 bases and V 2 bases, and 3 bases lay outside the gene matches. The CDR3 consists of 17 residues. The germline CDR1 and CDR2 sequences are ENHRY and SYGVKD.

V is TRBV27 and J is TRBJ1-2, with 7 bases identical to TRBD1. The length of the CDR3 is 18 residues. CDR1 and CDR2 (germline): MNHEY, SMNVEV (reference sequence). J was trimmed by 5 bases and V by 3 bases; bases with no gene match: 18. In DNA, the CDR3 is TGTGCCAGCAGTTTTTCCGGCAGGGGGACTGGCTGGTTATATGGCTACACCTTC. Protein product: CASSFSGRGTGWLYGYTF.

This clone was observed once. The chain combines TRBV4-3 with TRBJ2-7, with 7 positions matching TRBD1. V gave up 1 base and J gave up 2 bases; unmatched junction bases: 5. Germline loops: CDR1 LGHNA, CDR2 YSLEER. The CDR3 spans 15 residues. CDR3 nucleotides: TGCGCCAGCAGCCAAGGCGCAGGGGGACCCTACGAGCAGTACTTC. Protein product: CASSQGAGGPYEQYF.

The count of this clone is one. The gene calls are TRBV15 and TRBJ2-3; 8 bases align to TRBD1. V lost 1 base, J lost 5 bases, and 8 bases stayed unmatched. The CDR3 loop spans 16 amino acids. Germline loops: CDR1 LNHNV, CDR2 YYDKDF (reference sequence). The CDR3 here is CATSRVTGGSRDTQYF. As DNA, the CDR3 is TGTGCCACCAGCAGAGTAACAGGGGGATCTAGAGATACGCAGTATTTT.

CDR3 sequence reads: CASSTQGFGANVLTF. The DNA of the CDR3 is TGTGCCAGTAGTACCCAGGGTTTCGGGGCCAACGTCCTGACTTTC. The chain recombines TRBV19 with TRBJ2-6, with a possible D match to TRBD1 (5 bases). Germline values: CDR1 LNHDA, CDR2 SQIVND (reference sequence). The CDR3 totals 15 residues. V lost 4 bases and J 4 bases, leaving 11 bases between the germline ends.

This clone is classed as medium-sized. J is TRBJ2-1 and V is TRBV5-5; D uncertain. V lost 2 bases and J 3 bases, leaving 12 bases between the germline ends. The CDR3 consists of 15 residues. Germline V gene sequence: CDR1 SGHKS, CDR2 YYEKEE (reference sequence). In DNA form, the CDR3 reads TGTGCCAGCAGCTTAACGGGTTCAGGCTACAATGAGCAGTTCTTC. This sequence encodes CASSLTGSGYNEQFF.

The chain combines TRBV2 with TRBJ2-2, with TRBD2 identical over 7 bases. V shed 2 bases, J shed 6 bases, and the junction held 9 bases outside the gene matches. CDR1 SNHLY and CDR2 FYNNEI come from the germline V gene. The CDR3 is made up of 16 amino acids. The CDR3 reads CASSEQGGRAAGELFF. CDR3 nucleotide sequence: TGTGCCAGCAGTGAACAGGGAGGGAGGGCCGCCGGGGAGCTGTTTTTT.

The rearrangement joins TRBV7-9 to TRBJ1-6, with D perhaps TRBD1 (6 bases). This CDR3 is built from 13 residues. Trimming took off 3 bases at V and 15 bases at J, with 15 bases between the two ends. Germline V gives CDR1 SEHNR, CDR2 FQNEAQ (reference sequence). The CDR3 coding sequence is TGTGCCAGCAGCTTCCCAGGGGACTTGGGCCTCCACTTT. Encoded protein: CASSFPGDLGLHF.

The chain uses TRBV9 and TRBJ2-2, with 8 bases aligning to TRBD2. The germline CDR1 and CDR2 sequences are SGDLS and YYNGEE. This CDR3 is built from 17 residues. J gave up 5 bases and V 0 bases, and 9 bases lay outside the gene matches. In nucleotides, the CDR3 is TGTGCCAGCAGCGTAGCGGGGGGGTCTCCGAGTACCGGGGAGCTGTTTTTT. This gives the protein CASSVAGGSPSTGELFF. Combining the CDR3 with reference TRBV9 and TRBJ2-2 gives the whole variable domain DSGVTQTPKHLITATGQRVTLRCSPRSGDLSVYWYQQSLDQGLQFLIQYYNGEERAKGNILERFSAQQFPDLHSELNLSSLELGDSALYFCASSVAGGSPSTGELFFGEGSRLTVL.

The chain's CDR3 is CASSYVPADNYGYTF. The CDR3, as DNA: TGTGCCAGCAGCTACGTACCGGCGGATAACTATGGCTACACCTTC. The V call is TRBV5-5, the J call TRBJ1-2; D remains ambiguous. Germline V gives CDR1 SGHKS, CDR2 YYEKEE (reference sequence). The V end was cut by 3 bases, the J end by 1 base, with 13 bases between. The CDR3 loop spans 15 amino acids.

V is TRBV5-1 and J is TRBJ2-3, with D perhaps TRBD2 (5 bases). V gave up 4 bases and J gave up 0 bases, with 12 bases separating them. Germline V CDR1 and CDR2: SGHRS, YFSETQ. The CDR3 spans 15 residues. The CDR3 is CASSRSGPSTDTQYF. The DNA for the CDR3 is TGCGCCAGCAGCCGGAGCGGTCCTAGCACAGATACGCAGTATTTT. The full variable domain, rest sourced from reference TRBV5-1 and TRBJ2-3, is KAGVTQTPRYLIKTRGQQVTLSCSPISGHRSVSWYQQTPGQGLQFLFEYFSETQRNKGNFPGRFSGRQFSNSRSEMNVSTLELGDSALYLCASSRSGPSTDTQYFGPGTRLTVL.

This rearrangement joins TRBV27 to TRBJ1-2; D possibly corresponds to TRBD1 (5 bases). Germline V gene lookup returns CDR1 MNHEY and CDR2 SMNVEV (reference sequence). This CDR3 contains 13 residues. The V and J ends lost 4 bases and 5 bases respectively, with 11 bases between them. The CDR3 loop is CASSSYDRYGYTF. The CDR3 coding sequence is TGTGCCAGCAGTTCCTACGACAGATATGGCTACACCTTC.

The chain carries TRBV5-1 and TRBJ2-3, with TRBD1 as a possible D gene (5 bases). CDR3 length equals 15 residues. The germline gives CDR1 SGHRS, CDR2 YFSETQ. V was cut by 4 bases and J by 0 bases, with 12 bases left in between. The DNA for the CDR3 is TGCGCCAGCAGCCAACAGGTGATTAGCACAGATACGCAGTATTTT. Its protein product is CASSQQVISTDTQYF.

The chain employs TRBV7-9 and TRBJ1-2; the match to TRBD1 covers 9 bases. J gave up 4 bases and V 4 bases, and 7 bases lay outside the gene matches. The length of the CDR3 is 15 residues. Per germline, CDR1 SEHNR and CDR2 FQNEAQ (reference sequence). Here the CDR3 DNA reads TGTGCCAGCAGCTCCCGACAGGGGGGACTCTATGGCTACACCTTC. It encodes CASSSRQGGLYGYTF. Variable domain in full (rest from reference TRBV7-9 and TRBJ1-2): DTGVSQNPRHKITKRGQNVTFRCDPISEHNRLYWYRQTLGQGPEFLTYFQNEAQLEKSRLLSDRFSAERPKGSFSTLEIQRTEQGDSAMYLCASSSRQGGLYGYTFGSGTRLTVV.

This clone was observed once. The V gene is TRBV4-2, the J gene TRBJ2-5, with 8 nucleotides matching TRBD2. The CDR3 spans 14 residues. CDR1 and CDR2 (germline): LGHNA, YNFKEQ. The V gene end was trimmed by 1 base and the J gene end by 5 bases; junction bases not matched to a gene: 3. CDR3 sequence reads: CASSQAGGLETQYF. The CDR3 DNA reads as TGTGCCAGCAGCCAAGCGGGGGGGCTGGAGACCCAGTACTTC.

This sequence joins TRBV19 and TRBJ2-1; 11 positions match TRBD2. Looked up from germline, CDR1 is LNHDA and CDR2 is SQIVND (reference sequence). V was pared by 6 bases and J by 5 bases, with 15 bases of the junction left unmatched. There are 18 residues in the CDR3. CDR3 nucleotide sequence: TGTGCCAGTAGCAATCACAGACTAGCGGGATTGGGGCACAATGAGCAGTTCTTC. Translated, it gives CASSNHRLAGLGHNEQFF.

The V call is TRBV28, the J call TRBJ2-5, with a possible D match to TRBD2 (7 bases). Germline V lookup: CDR1 MDHEN, CDR2 SYDVKM. Trimming removed 6 bases at V and 5 bases at J, with 25 bases between. CDR3 length: 17 residues. The CDR3 spells CASSSFDRGALGETQYF. The DNA of the CDR3 is TGTGCCAGCAGCTCATTCGACCGGGGGGCGCTGGGGGAGACCCAGTACTTC.

This clone appeared once. The chain links TRBV7-9 to TRBJ1-4, with D perhaps TRBD1 (6 bases). The ends were cut back, 5 bases at V and 4 bases at J, with 11 bases in the middle. CDR3 size: 14 residues. CDR1 is SEHNR, CDR2 FQNEAQ, per germline (reference sequence). The CDR3 coding sequence is TGTGCCAGCAGCCGGACAGACGTTAATGAAAAACTGTTTTTT. This translates into CASSRTDVNEKLFF.

The chain employs TRBV19 and TRBJ1-5; D perhaps matches TRBD1 (5 bases). Germline CDR1 LNHDA, CDR2 SQIVND (reference sequence). V was trimmed by 2 bases and J by 7 bases, leaving 12 bases between them. The CDR3 extends over 14 amino acids. The CDR3 bases are TGTGCCAGTAGTATAAGAGGGGCGGAGCAGCCCCAGCATTTT. It is translated as CASSIRGAEQPQHF. The complete variable domain, with remaining parts taken from reference TRBV19 and TRBJ1-5, reads DGGITQSPKYLFRKEGQNVTLSCEQNLNHDAMYWYRQDPGQGLRLIYYSQIVNDFQKGDIAEGYSVSREKKESFPLTVTSAQKNPTAFYLCASSIRGAEQPQHFGDGTRLSIL.

The chain employs TRBV6-6 and TRBJ2-5, with a tentative D call TRBD2 (7 bases). The germline CDR1 and CDR2 sequences are MNHNY and SVGAGI (reference sequence). The ends were cut back, 6 bases at V and 2 bases at J, with 16 bases in the middle. This CDR3 has 15 residues. CDR3 sequence reads: CASSHREGTQETQYF. DNA of the CDR3: TGTGCCAGCAGCCACAGGGAGGGTACACAAGAGACCCAGTACTTC.

The J gene is TRBJ2-1, the V gene TRBV9; 8 positions agree with TRBD2. CDR1 and CDR2 (germline): SGDLS, YYNGEE. J lost 0 bases, V lost 2 bases, and 19 bases had no gene match. This CDR3 is 21 amino acids long. The CDR3 bases are TGTGCCAGCAGCGTGAGGAAGGGGCGGGAGGACCTATACAGCTCCTACAATGAGCAGTTCTTC. The encoded protein is CASSVRKGREDLYSSYNEQFF.

The chain carries TRBV9 and TRBJ2-6, with a weak D call TRBD1 (6 bases). Trimming cost V 6 bases and J 0 bases, with 16 bases left between them. The CDR3 length is 17 residues. Per germline, CDR1 SGDLS and CDR2 YYNGEE. The CDR3 protein is CASNLGTQLSGANVLTF. The DNA for the CDR3 is TGTGCCAGCAATCTGGGGACACAGCTCTCTGGGGCCAACGTCCTGACTTTC.

The chain couples TRBV19 to TRBJ2-7, with a tentative D call TRBD2 (7 bases). V lost 3 bases, J lost 6 bases, and 15 bases lay in between. This CDR3 is built from 14 residues. Germline lookup yields CDR1 LNHDA and CDR2 SQIVND (reference sequence). Written as DNA, the CDR3 is TGTGCCAGTAGTATCTCTCACAGGGAGGGCGAGCAGTACTTC. Translated, it gives CASSISHREGEQYF.

The chain carries TRBV6-5 and TRBJ2-7; possibly TRBD2 for D (6 bases). Germline V lookup: CDR1 MNHEY, CDR2 SVGAGI. This CDR3 contains 14 residues. V was shortened by 4 bases and J by 2 bases, with 12 bases between the two germline ends. The CDR3 DNA reads as TGTGCCAGCAGTTCACCGGGACTCCCCTACGAGCAGTACTTC. Its translation is CASSSPGLPYEQYF.